Following are 20 T cell receptor beta chains from one sample sequenced in a study of blood T cell repertoires in COVID-19 (dated by TCRdb to the early 2020s). Library prep was done by the immunoSEQ multiplex PCR assay. The source is immuneACCESS, and TCRdb retained only in-frame sequences with V and J called. Part of the clones is not carried over; for the studies checked, unresolved V genes explain less than half of this, and the remainder is unexplained. The sample table records tens of thousands of clones; roughly 80% of these occur just once. Jointly, the top ten make up roughly 13% of the sample. Sequences were obtained from peripheral blood. The receptors shown here come from a human donor in a cohort sampled during active COVID-19.

The CDR3 DNA follows: TGTGCCACCAGTGATTTCCCTAACACAGATACGCAGTATTTT. Translated: CATSDFPNTDTQYF. The gene calls are TRBV24-1 and TRBJ2-3, with no clear D. In germline, CDR1 is KGHDR, CDR2 SFDVKD. CDR3 length: 14 residues. Trimming cost V 1 base and J 2 bases, with 6 bases left between them.

For the CDR3, the DNA is TGTGCCATATCGCCCGAAGGGAGTCAGTACTTC. Translating it yields CAISPEGSQYF. The gene calls are TRBV6-5 and TRBJ2-7; perhaps TRBD2 as D (5 bases). In germline, CDR1 is MNHEY, CDR2 SVGAGI. Trimming removed 10 bases from V and 10 bases from J, with 17 bases in between. The CDR3 contains 11 residues.

This clone was seen more than once but under ten times. The DNA for the CDR3 is TGTGCCATCAGTGACTCTGACAGGGAGAACACTGAAGCTTTCTTT. Translating gives CAISDSDRENTEAFF. The chain carries TRBV10-3 and TRBJ1-1, with 7 bases aligning to TRBD1. The length of the CDR3 is 15 residues. The V gene end was trimmed by 3 bases and the J gene end by 1 base; junction bases not matched to a gene: 5. Germline CDR1 is ENHRY and CDR2 is SYGVKD.

The chain combines TRBV2 with TRBJ1-1, with D possibly being TRBD1 (5 bases). Germline-derived CDR1 and CDR2 are SNHLY and FYNNEI. V shed 6 bases and J shed 6 bases, with 17 bases lying between them. This CDR3 has 14 residues. The CDR3 region has the DNA TGTGCCAGCAGATCACAGGATTGGGGCTCTGAAGCTTTCTTT. Its protein is CASRSQDWGSEAFF.

The chain links TRBV7-2 to TRBJ2-3; D uncertain. The CDR3 has 12 residues. Trimming took 2 bases from V and 4 from J, leaving 4 bases between them. Germline-derived CDR1 and CDR2 are SGHTA and FQGNSA. As DNA, the CDR3 is TGTGCCAGCAGCTTACTAGCAGATACGCAGTATTTT. This sequence encodes CASSLLADTQYF.

The genes are TRBV9 and TRBJ2-3; tentatively, D is TRBD2 (6 bases). Trimming pared 0 bases from V and 2 bases from J, leaving 16 bases between. Germline-derived CDR1 and CDR2 are SGDLS and YYNGEE. The CDR3 consists of 17 residues. CDR3 DNA: TGTGCCAGCAGCGTAGCCCTAACTAGCCTTATCACAGATACGCAGTATTTT. It codes for CASSVALTSLITDTQYF.

The V gene is TRBV5-4, the J gene TRBJ2-7; D ambiguous. The CDR3 has 14 residues. V was cut by 4 bases and J by 2 bases, with 13 bases left in between. Germline V gives CDR1 SGHNT, CDR2 YYREEE (reference sequence). The CDR3 sequence is CASSPNYDPYEQYF. DNA of the CDR3: TGTGCCAGCAGCCCGAACTATGACCCCTACGAGCAGTACTTC.

This clone showed up just a few times. The sample holds other DNA sequences that translate to the same CDR3. The chain uses TRBV12-3 or TRBV12-4 and TRBJ2-7, with D hard to call. Deletions cut 3 bases from V and 2 bases from J, with 8 bases between. This CDR3 has 13 amino acids. CDR3 in DNA: TGTGCCAGCAGTTTTGGAGAGGCCTACGAGCAGTACTTC. Amino acids: CASSFGEAYEQYF.

This clone came up once. The rearrangement links TRBV25-1 to TRBJ2-7; 8 bases are shared with TRBD1. Germline V gene data show CDR1 as MGHDK and CDR2 as SYGVNS. The CDR3 consists of 13 residues. Trimming at V came to 4 bases and at J to 6 bases, leaving 5 bases not matched to a gene. CDR3 sequence reads: CASSAQGAREQYF. CDR3 nucleotides: TGTGCCAGCAGTGCTCAGGGGGCGCGCGAGCAGTACTTC.

This clone was recorded once. J is TRBJ2-3 and V is TRBV28, with TRBD2 as a possible D gene (5 bases). The ends were cut back, 4 bases at V and 0 bases at J, with 14 bases in the middle. Per germline, CDR1 MDHEN and CDR2 SYDVKM. The CDR3 consists of 16 residues. CDR3 sequence reads: CASSCTGCASTDTQYF. CDR3 DNA sequence: TGTGCCAGCAGTTGCACGGGGTGTGCTAGCACAGATACGCAGTATTTT.

This chain uses TRBV9 with TRBJ1-5; a possible D gene is TRBD1 (5 bases). Germline lookup yields CDR1 SGDLS and CDR2 YYNGEE. V gave up 0 bases and J gave up 2 bases, with 9 bases separating them. The CDR3 is made up of 15 amino acids. CDR3 sequence: CASSVGGQRNQPQHF. The CDR3 DNA reads as TGTGCCAGCAGCGTAGGGGGCCAGCGCAATCAGCCCCAGCATTTT.

V is TRBV7-2 and J is TRBJ2-2; no clear D gene. Looked up from germline, CDR1 is SGHTA and CDR2 is FQGNSA. The CDR3 spans 15 residues. Trimming took off 1 base at V and 0 bases at J, with 6 bases between the two ends. The CDR3 DNA reads as TGTGCCAGCAGCTTAGGGGCTTCGAACACCGGGGAGCTGTTTTTT. Translated, it gives CASSLGASNTGELFF.

The CDR3 DNA is TGTGCCAGCAGCCCCTCGGGATACACAGATACGCAGTATTTT. It codes for CASSPSGYTDTQYF. The V call is TRBV13, the J call TRBJ2-3; D is possibly TRBD2 (5 bases). The germline V and J ends were trimmed by 5 bases and 2 bases, with 11 bases remaining between them. Per the germline V gene, CDR1 is PRHDT and CDR2 is FYEKMQ (reference sequence). The CDR3 extends over 14 amino acids.

The V and J genes are TRBV28 and TRBJ1-4, with D perhaps TRBD1 (5 bases). Trimming pared 5 bases from V and 0 bases from J, leaving 10 bases between. The CDR3 consists of 15 residues. Germline loops: CDR1 MDHEN, CDR2 SYDVKM. CDR3 sequence reads: CASSTGGATNEKLFF. Here the CDR3 DNA reads TGTGCCAGCAGTACGGGGGGGGCAACTAATGAAAAACTGTTTTTT. Looking up the rest from reference TRBV28 and TRBJ1-4 gives the full variable domain: DVKVTQSSRYLVKRTGEKVFLECVQDMDHENMFWYRQDPGLGLRLIYFSYDVKMKEKGDIPEGYSVSREKKERFSLILESASTNQTSMYLCASSTGGATNEKLFFGSGTQLSVL.

The chain joins TRBV7-9 to TRBJ2-7; 14 positions agree with TRBD2. V shed 8 bases, J shed 3 bases, and the junction held 9 bases outside the gene matches. CDR3 length equals 16 residues. Looked up from germline, CDR1 is SEHNR and CDR2 is FQNEAQ (reference sequence). CDR3: CASVAAGTSGGYEQYF. CDR3 nucleotides: TGTGCCAGCGTAGCCGCCGGGACTAGCGGGGGCTACGAGCAGTACTTC.

CDR3 region: CASSPSRRAEQYF. The CDR3 DNA reads TGTGCCAGCAGCCCCTCGCGGCGGGCAGAGCAGTACTTC. The chain uses TRBV13 and TRBJ2-7; weak D call: TRBD2 (5 bases). V lost 5 bases and J lost 7, with 15 bases in between. CDR1 and CDR2 (germline): PRHDT, FYEKMQ (reference sequence). The CDR3 is 13 residues long. The whole variable domain, filled in from reference TRBV13 and TRBJ2-7, reads AAGVIQSPRHLIKEKRETATLKCYPIPRHDTVYWYQQGPGQDPQFLISFYEKMQSDKGSIPDRFSAQQFSDYHSELNMSSLELGDSALYFCASSPSRRAEQYFGPGTRLTVT.

V gene TRBV11-2 combines with J gene TRBJ1-1; TRBD1 matches at 11 bases. In germline, CDR1 is SGHAT, CDR2 FQNNGV. J lost 1 base, V lost 8 bases, and 15 bases had no gene match. The CDR3 runs 18 residues. The CDR3, as DNA: TGTGCCAGCCGACAGACCTTGGACAGGGGGCGTGGGAACACTGAAGCTTTCTTT. Its translation is CASRQTLDRGRGNTEAFF. The entire variable domain, with the rest obtained from reference TRBV11-2 and TRBJ1-1, is as follows: EAGVAQSPRYKIIEKRQSVAFWCNPISGHATLYWYQQILGQGPKLLIQFQNNGVVDDSQLPKDRFSAERLKGVDSTLKIQPAKLEDSAVYLCASRQTLDRGRGNTEAFFGQGTRLTVV.

In its sample, this clone was seen once. The chain joins TRBV9 to TRBJ1-5, with D perhaps matching TRBD1 (6 bases). CDR3 length equals 15 residues. Germline values: CDR1 SGDLS, CDR2 YYNGEE. The germline V and J ends were trimmed by 0 bases and 3 bases, with 10 bases remaining between them. DNA of the CDR3: TGTGCCAGCAGCGTAGAGGGGGGGACCAATCAGCCCCAGCATTTT. It encodes CASSVEGGTNQPQHF.

The gene calls are TRBV19 and TRBJ2-1; TRBD1 matches 10 bases. V was clipped by 7 bases and J by 2 bases; unmatched bases: 8. The CDR3 loop spans 16 amino acids. Per germline, CDR1 LNHDA and CDR2 SQIVND (reference sequence). Here the CDR3 reads CASTLAGQGAYNEQFF. For the CDR3, the DNA is TGTGCCAGTACCCTCGCAGGACAGGGGGCCTACAATGAGCAGTTCTTC. The variable domain in full, with the rest retrieved from reference TRBV19 and TRBJ2-1, is DGGITQSPKYLFRKEGQNVTLSCEQNLNHDAMYWYRQDPGQGLRLIYYSQIVNDFQKGDIAEGYSVSREKKESFPLTVTSAQKNPTAFYLCASTLAGQGAYNEQFFGPGTRLTVL.

V usage is TRBV14 and J usage is TRBJ2-2; D perhaps matches TRBD1 (5 bases). In germline, CDR1 is SGHDN, CDR2 FVKESK. V was cut by 4 bases and J by 4 bases, with 7 bases left in between. CDR3 size: 13 residues. The CDR3 DNA is TGTGCCAGCAGCCCCAGGGTCACCGGGGAGCTGTTTTTT. Its protein is CASSPRVTGELFF.